The 28 T cell receptor beta chains presented below share a single source sample, sequenced in a study of T-cell memory formation after mild COVID-19. In TCRdb, the 5' RACE reads were re-called with MiXCR into one record per CDR3 protein. The data contain fewer than 250,000 distinct CDR3 sequences, around 18% of them singletons. Sequencing was done on a sample of PBMCs or a T cell subset sorted from them (not recorded which). The receptors here all came from an adult woman who had mild COVID-19 (a few samples of this study predate the infection). Cell type and time point are not known.

The chain carries TRBV2 and TRBJ2-7, with D perhaps TRBD1 or TRBD2 (5 bases each). Germline V gene data show CDR1 as SNHLY and CDR2 as FYNNEI. This CDR3 is 10 amino acids long. V was trimmed by 8 bases and J by 6 bases, leaving 8 bases between them. CDR3: CASDGGEQYF. CDR3 coding DNA: TGTGCCAGCGATGGGGGCGAGCAGTACTTC. Based on the CDR3 plus reference TRBV2 and TRBJ2-7, the full variable domain is EPEVTQTPSHQVTQMGQEVILRCVPISNHLYFYWYRQILGQKVEFLVSFYNNEISEKSEIFDDQFSVERPDGSNFTLKIRSTKLEDSAMYFCASDGGEQYFGPGTRLTVT.

V gene TRBV6-1 combines with J gene TRBJ2-2; 7 bases fit TRBD2. V lost 8 bases and J lost 6; bases outside the gene matches: 9. Germline-derived CDR1 and CDR2 are MNHNS and SASEGT. CDR3 size: 14 residues. Written as DNA, the CDR3 is TGTGCCAGCCGTGCGGGGAGGGGACCCGGGGAGCTGTTTTTT. Amino acids: CASRAGRGPGELFF.

This clonotype was counted once. The chain joins TRBV19 to TRBJ2-3; D may be TRBD2 (6 bases). The CDR3 is made up of 14 amino acids. Trimming took 3 bases from V and 1 from J, leaving 8 bases between them. Germline lookup yields CDR1 LNHDA and CDR2 SQIVND (reference sequence). CDR3 sequence: CASSIGGRTDTQYF. CDR3 nucleotides: TGTGCCAGTAGTATTGGAGGGCGCACAGATACGCAGTATTTT. The whole variable domain, filled in from reference TRBV19 and TRBJ2-3, reads DGGITQSPKYLFRKEGQNVTLSCEQNLNHDAMYWYRQDPGQGLRLIYYSQIVNDFQKGDIAEGYSVSREKKESFPLTVTSAQKNPTAFYLCASSIGGRTDTQYFGPGTRLTVL.

Of note for this clonotype: A clone one base away is much larger, so this may be a read error. CDR3 amino acids: CASRPTGVDEQYF. The CDR3 nucleotides read TGCGCCAGCAGACCGACGGGGGTCGACGAGCAGTACTTC. The chain carries TRBV5-1 and TRBJ2-7; D is perhaps TRBD2 (6 bases). Deletions cut 5 bases from V and 5 bases from J, with 14 bases between. The germline gives CDR1 SGHRS, CDR2 YFSETQ. This CDR3 comprises 13 residues.

This clonotype was recorded many times. The V gene is TRBV10-3, the J gene TRBJ2-3, with 10 nucleotides matching TRBD1. J lost 4 bases, V lost 6 bases, and 10 bases had no gene match. This CDR3 contains 16 residues. Germline assignment: CDR1 ENHRY and CDR2 SYGVKD. The CDR3 DNA sequence: TGTGCCATCAGACCGAGCGGGACAGGGGTATCAGATACGCAGTATTTT. As protein: CAIRPSGTGVSDTQYF.

This clonotype was seen only a few times. The rearrangement uses TRBV20-1 and TRBJ2-5; 8 nucleotides line up with TRBD2. Germline V lookup: CDR1 DFQATT, CDR2 SNEGSKA (reference sequence). The CDR3 runs 13 residues. V shed 1 base, J shed 6 bases, and the junction held 4 bases outside the gene matches. CDR3 in amino acids: CSARGAGEKTQYF. In nucleotides, the CDR3 is TGCAGTGCTAGAGGAGCGGGAGAGAAGACCCAGTACTTC.

This clonotype was observed a handful of times. V is TRBV11-2 and J is TRBJ1-1; perhaps TRBD1 as D (5 bases). V lost 1 base and J lost 1, with 10 bases in between. The CDR3 contains 15 residues. Germline assignment: CDR1 SGHAT and CDR2 FQNNGV. CDR3 in DNA: TGTGCCAGCAGCTTAGGTGGGACCCGGAACACTGAAGCTTTCTTT. It is translated as CASSLGGTRNTEAFF.

J is TRBJ2-7 and V is TRBV15; D is undetermined. Trimming left V 3 bases short and J 3 bases short, with 12 bases between. The CDR3 covers 14 residues. Germline V gene sequence: CDR1 LNHNV, CDR2 YYDKDF (reference sequence). CDR3 nucleotide sequence: TGTGCCACCAGCAGCGGGCCTTCGTACTACGAGCAGTACTTC. Translated: CATSSGPSYYEQYF. Together with reference TRBV15 and TRBJ2-7, the CDR3 gives the full variable domain: DAMVIQNPRYQVTQFGKPVTLSCSQTLNHNVMYWYQQKSSQAPKLLFHYYDKDFNNEADTPDNFQSRRPNTSFCFLDIRSPGLGDTAMYLCATSSGPSYYEQYFGPGTRLTVT.

This clonotype was picked up a small number of times. V gene TRBV14 combines with J gene TRBJ1-3, with TRBD1 as a possible D gene (5 bases). The CDR3 extends over 14 amino acids. CDR1 SGHDN and CDR2 FVKESK come from the germline V gene. V was trimmed by 4 bases and J by 2 bases, leaving 9 bases between them. CDR3 protein: CASSPGTAGNTIYF. The CDR3 DNA is TGTGCCAGCAGCCCAGGGACGGCTGGAAACACCATATATTTT.

There are a few counts of this clonotype. CDR3 sequence (DNA): TGTGCCTGGGGCAGGCGTTCCCTCTACGAGCAGTACTTC. It specifies CAWGRRSLYEQYF. The chain uses TRBV30 and TRBJ2-7; D gene uncertain. CDR1 GTSNPN and CDR2 SVGIG come from the germline V gene (reference sequence). The CDR3 has 13 residues. V gave up 5 bases and J gave up 3 bases, with 14 bases separating them.

The chain uses TRBV2 and TRBJ1-2; possibly TRBD1 for D (5 bases). V gave up 3 bases and J gave up 4 bases, with 9 bases separating them. CDR1 SNHLY and CDR2 FYNNEI come from the germline V gene. The CDR3 is 13 residues long. Here the CDR3 reads CASSEGERYGYTF. Here the CDR3 DNA reads TGTGCCAGCAGTGAGGGGGAACGCTATGGCTACACCTTC.

There are a few counts of this clonotype. The chain has TRBV4-2 and TRBJ2-3; 10 nucleotides align to TRBD2. Trimming removed 0 bases from V and 1 base from J; junction bases left unmatched: 13. Germline V CDR1 and CDR2: LGHNA, YNFKEQ. This CDR3 region has 20 residues. The CDR3 reads CASSQDSLAGVGGGTDTQYF. In DNA form, the CDR3 reads TGTGCCAGCAGCCAAGATAGTCTAGCGGGAGTCGGTGGTGGCACAGATACGCAGTATTTT.

The rearrangement uses TRBV11-2 and TRBJ1-1; the D is unclear. Germline V gives CDR1 SGHAT, CDR2 FQNNGV. The CDR3 sequence is 16 residues long. V lost 5 bases to trimming and J lost 4 bases, with 20 bases between them. The DNA for the CDR3 is TGTGCCAGCAGCCCATCGGGTATGAGGGCAGGCACTGAAGCTTTCTTT. It codes for CASSPSGMRAGTEAFF.

This clonotype was observed a handful of times. The J gene is TRBJ2-3, the V gene TRBV20-1; no reliable D call. V was shortened by 1 base and J by 2 bases, with 7 bases between the two germline ends. Germline V gene lookup returns CDR1 DFQATT and CDR2 SNEGSKA (reference sequence). CDR3 length equals 13 residues. CDR3 sequence: CSARGLITDTQYF. In DNA form, the CDR3 reads TGCAGTGCTAGAGGGCTTATCACAGATACGCAGTATTTT.

The gene calls are TRBV9 and TRBJ2-7; 9 nucleotides line up with TRBD1. CDR3 length equals 15 residues. Trimming at V came to 4 bases and at J to 3 bases, leaving 8 bases not matched to a gene. CDR1 and CDR2 from the germline V gene are SGDLS and YYNGEE. The CDR3 loop is CASSPQTGGDYEQYF. Here the CDR3 DNA reads TGTGCCAGCAGCCCTCAGACAGGGGGGGACTACGAGCAGTACTTC.

This clonotype was seen a handful of times. This chain joins TRBV15 and TRBJ2-3; 8 bases line up with TRBD2. The CDR3 length is 16 residues. Unmatched junction bases numbered 7, after V lost 1 base and J lost 4 bases. Germline V gene lookup returns CDR1 LNHNV and CDR2 YYDKDF (reference sequence). The CDR3 loop is CATSRVGGLASDTQYF. The CDR3 DNA sequence: TGTGCCACCAGCAGAGTAGGTGGACTAGCCTCAGATACGCAGTATTTT.

This clonotype occurred once. The chain joins TRBV9 to TRBJ1-2; no reliable D call. Germline loops: CDR1 SGDLS, CDR2 YYNGEE. This CDR3 region has 13 residues. The germline V and J ends were trimmed by 4 bases and 4 bases, with 11 bases remaining between them. CDR3 DNA: TGTGCCAGCAGCCCCGCCGGCGGCTATGGCTACACCTTC. Its translation is CASSPAGGYGYTF.

The chain joins TRBV7-2 to TRBJ2-1; 10 bases are shared with TRBD2. This CDR3 comprises 17 residues. The J segment lost 6 bases and the V segment lost 5 bases, leaving 13 bases of the junction unmatched. The germline gives CDR1 SGHTA, CDR2 FQGNSA. CDR3 region: CASSDRYRASGSNEQFF. The CDR3 DNA sequence: TGTGCCAGCAGCGACCGGTATAGGGCTAGCGGGAGCAATGAGCAGTTCTTC.

The gene calls are TRBV5-1 and TRBJ1-1, with 7 bases matching TRBD1. V gave up 4 bases and J gave up 4 bases; unmatched junction bases: 7. CDR3 length: 14 amino acids. Germline V gene data show CDR1 as SGHRS and CDR2 as YFSETQ. This CDR3 reads CASSIRQGPTEAFF. The CDR3 region has the DNA TGCGCCAGCAGCATTAGACAGGGACCCACTGAAGCTTTCTTT.

This clonotype was found a few times. The V gene is TRBV7-2, the J gene TRBJ2-6; D is undetermined. Deletions cut 2 bases from V and 0 bases from J, with 8 bases between. From germline, CDR1 is SGHTA and CDR2 FQGNSA. This CDR3 is 16 amino acids long. CDR3 in amino acids: CASSLYGNSGANVLTF. CDR3 bases: TGTGCCAGCAGCTTATACGGAAACTCTGGGGCCAACGTCCTGACTTTC.

CDR3 DNA: TGTGCCAGCAGCCCCGGGACAGGGGATATTAACACTGAAGCTTTCTTT. The encoded protein is CASSPGTGDINTEAFF. V and J are TRBV3-1 and TRBJ1-1, with 10 positions matching TRBD1. V dropped 4 bases and J dropped 2; count of bases not matched to a gene: 7. The V gene's germline CDR1 is LGHDT and CDR2 YNNKEL (reference sequence). The CDR3 sequence is 16 residues long. Supplemented by reference TRBV3-1 and TRBJ1-1, the full variable domain reads DTAVSQTPKYLVTQMGNDKSIKCEQNLGHDTMYWYKQDSKKFLKIMFSYNNKELIINETVPNRFSPKSPDKAHLNLHINSLELGDSAVYFCASSPGTGDINTEAFFGQGTRLTVV.

This clonotype showed up many times. The chain joins TRBV30 to TRBJ1-2; tentative D call: TRBD1 (6 bases). Per germline, CDR1 GTSNPN and CDR2 SVGIG (reference sequence). Trimming pared 0 bases from V and 3 bases from J, leaving 17 bases between. This CDR3 has 16 amino acids. The CDR3 DNA follows: TGTGCCTGGAGTGTACGGTTGGGGGCAGGCGACTATGGCTACACCTTC. This translates into CAWSVRLGAGDYGYTF.

This chain links TRBV27 with TRBJ1-2; 10 bases agree with TRBD1. The CDR3 has 13 amino acids. Germline V gives CDR1 MNHEY, CDR2 SMNVEV (reference sequence). The V segment lost 8 bases and the J segment 4 bases; nucleotides outside the gene matches: 4. The CDR3 DNA follows: TGTGCCAGCCGGACAGGGGGAACCTATGGCTACACCTTC. It codes for CASRTGGTYGYTF.

This clonotype was counted between two and nine times. This chain joins TRBV4-2 and TRBJ1-1; possible D gene TRBD1, 5 bases. The CDR3 length is 17 residues. CDR1 LGHNA and CDR2 YNFKEQ come from the germline V gene. V was trimmed by 1 base and J by 1 base, leaving 16 bases between them. CDR3 in DNA: TGTGCCAGCAGCCAAGGGTACAGGCGAGATACGAACACTGAAGCTTTCTTT. Translation: CASSQGYRRDTNTEAFF.

This chain links TRBV7-9 with TRBJ1-1, with D perhaps TRBD1 (5 bases). The germline V gene encodes CDR1 SEHNR and CDR2 FQNEAQ (reference sequence). The CDR3 is made up of 15 amino acids. The V and J ends lost 3 bases and 4 bases respectively, with 15 bases between them. The CDR3 protein is CASSFGTQHPTEAFF. The CDR3 nucleotides are TGTGCCAGCAGCTTCGGGACTCAACACCCCACTGAAGCTTTCTTT.

In this sample, this clonotype turned up many times. The chain couples TRBV9 to TRBJ1-6, with 8 nucleotides matching TRBD1. This CDR3 is 15 amino acids long. The germline CDR1 and CDR2 sequences are SGDLS and YYNGEE. The V gene end was trimmed by 4 bases and the J gene end by 5 bases; junction bases not matched to a gene: 5. In nucleotides, the CDR3 is TGTGCCAGCAGCCCTAGGACAGGGCATAATTCACCCCTCCACTTT. Protein: CASSPRTGHNSPLHF.

There are a few counts of this clonotype. This rearrangement joins TRBV12-3 or TRBV12-4 to TRBJ2-7; D ambiguous. The V end lost 2 bases, the J end lost 7 bases, and 9 bases lay between the germline ends. The CDR3 is made up of 12 amino acids. Here the CDR3 reads CASSLIVGEQYF. CDR3 sequence (DNA): TGTGCCAGCAGTTTAATCGTTGGAGAGCAGTACTTC.

The chain couples TRBV5-1 to TRBJ1-4; D unclear. Germline values: CDR1 SGHRS, CDR2 YFSETQ. The CDR3 is 17 amino acids. V was trimmed by 1 base and J by 0 bases, leaving 13 bases between them. CDR3 sequence reads: CASSLRESSATNEKLFF. CDR3 sequence (DNA): TGCGCCAGCAGCTTGCGTGAGTCTTCAGCAACTAATGAAAAACTGTTTTTT.